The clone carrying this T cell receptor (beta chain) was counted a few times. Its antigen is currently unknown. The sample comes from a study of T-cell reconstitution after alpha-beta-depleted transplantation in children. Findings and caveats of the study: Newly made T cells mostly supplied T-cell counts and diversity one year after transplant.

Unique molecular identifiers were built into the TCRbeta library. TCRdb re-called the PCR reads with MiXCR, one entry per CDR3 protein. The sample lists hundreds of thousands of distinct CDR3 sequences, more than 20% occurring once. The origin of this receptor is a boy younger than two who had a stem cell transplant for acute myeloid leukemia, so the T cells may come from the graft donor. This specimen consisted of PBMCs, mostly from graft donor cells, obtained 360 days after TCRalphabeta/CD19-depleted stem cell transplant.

Here the CDR3 reads CASSSDAGVAYEQYF. CDR3 DNA: TGTGCCAGCAGTTCCGACGCAGGGGTGGCCTACGAGCAGTACTTC. The chain joins TRBV28 to TRBJ2-7; D perhaps matches TRBD1 (6 bases). Per the germline V gene, CDR1 is MDHEN and CDR2 is SYDVKM. V lost 4 bases, J lost 2 bases, and 15 bases lay in between. This CDR3 is built from 15 residues.